Shown below are 30 T cell receptor beta chains from a single sample sequenced in a study of CD8+CD57+ T cells in acquired aplastic anemia. The study profiled TCR beta VDJ and CDR3 using genomic DNA as template. MiXCR, applied by TCRdb to the reads, yields one record per CDR3 protein. The sample holds approximately 130,000 distinct CDR3 sequences; 41% are singletons and the top ten take 8% to 9%. Material for sequencing was sorted CD4+, CD8+, or CD8+CD57+ T cells (not recorded which) from PBMCs. The receptors come from a human donor in good health, serving as a control.

The table lists this clonotype with many counts. This rearrangement joins TRBV12-3 or TRBV12-4 to TRBJ1-1, with 9 nucleotides matching TRBD1. J lost 11 bases, V lost 4 bases, and 5 bases had no gene match. The length of the CDR3 is 12 residues. CDR3 in amino acids: CASSSGTGLAFF. CDR3 DNA: TGTGCCAGCAGTTCCGGGACAGGGCTGGCTTTCTTT.

The chain uses TRBV19 and TRBJ1-6; a weak D match, TRBD1 (5 bases). The germline CDR1 and CDR2 sequences are LNHDA and SQIVND (reference sequence). CDR3 length: 14 amino acids. The V end was cut by 3 bases, the J end by 9 bases, with 12 bases between. This chain's CDR3 is CASSMGGASSPLHF. The DNA for the CDR3 is TGTGCCAGTAGTATGGGTGGGGCTAGTTCACCCCTCCACTTT.

This clonotype was observed many times. The gene calls are TRBV6-1 and TRBJ2-7; 11 positions agree with TRBD1. Looked up from germline, CDR1 is MNHNS and CDR2 is SASEGT. The V and J ends lost 7 bases and 5 bases, in that order; junction bases with no gene match: 4. The CDR3 is 13 residues long. CDR3 in DNA: TGTGCCAGCATGGTGGACAGGGGGCACGAGCAGTACTTC. Translated, it gives CASMVDRGHEQYF.

This chain joins TRBV25-1 and TRBJ2-7; 8 bases fit TRBD1. CDR1 is MGHDK and CDR2 is SYGVNS in the germline V gene. The CDR3 has 12 amino acids. CDR3 amino acids: CATGTGPYEQYF. CDR3 coding DNA: TGTGCTACCGGGACAGGTCCCTACGAGCAGTACTTC.

The table lists this clonotype with a few counts. The chain links TRBV18 to TRBJ2-3; no clear D. Germline loops: CDR1 KGHSH, CDR2 LQKENI. Trimming removed 1 base from V and 2 bases from J, with 10 bases in between. CDR3 length: 15 residues. CDR3 protein: CASSPLSGNTDTQYF. The CDR3 DNA reads as TGTGCCAGCTCACCACTCAGTGGAAACACAGATACGCAGTATTTT.

The gene calls are TRBV24-1 and TRBJ2-3, with 9 nucleotides matching TRBD1. V lost 4 bases, J lost 2 bases, and 15 bases stayed unmatched. The CDR3 is 19 amino acids. CDR1 KGHDR and CDR2 SFDVKD come from the germline V gene. The CDR3 bases are TGTGCCACCAGTGACCACGGACAGGGGAGGGATGGCTACACAGATACGCAGTATTTT. Translated: CATSDHGQGRDGYTDTQYF.

J is TRBJ2-1 and V is TRBV20-1; 12 bases match TRBD2. This CDR3 is built from 14 residues. Germline V gene sequence: CDR1 DFQATT, CDR2 SNEGSKA (reference sequence). V was clipped by 5 bases and J by 7 bases; unmatched bases: 6. CDR3 protein: CSASLAGGRNEQFF. In nucleotides, the CDR3 is TGCAGTGCTTCCCTAGCGGGGGGGCGGAATGAGCAGTTCTTC.

This clonotype was picked up many times. V and J are TRBV7-8 and TRBJ1-4; TRBD1 might be the D (5 bases). The CDR3 length is 15 residues. The germline gives CDR1 SGHVS, CDR2 FQNEAQ. V lost 1 base to trimming and J lost 4 bases, with 10 bases between them. The CDR3 nucleotides read TGTGCCAGCAGCTTAGGGTTGGGGGGTAATGAAAAACTGTTTTTT. It translates to CASSLGLGGNEKLFF. The variable domain in full, completed from reference TRBV7-8 and TRBJ1-4, reads GAGVSQSPRYKVAKRGQDVALRCDPISGHVSLFWYQQALGQGPEFLTYFQNEAQLDKSGLPSDRFFAERPEGSVSTLKIQRTQQEDSAVYLCASSLGLGGNEKLFFGSGTQLSVL.

Many counts were recorded for this clonotype. The DNA of the CDR3 is TGCAGCGTTGGTGGCGGGAGGTCGAGCTCCTACAATGAGCAGTTCTTC. Translated: CSVGGGRSSSYNEQFF. J is TRBJ2-1 and V is TRBV29-1, with 8 bases that match TRBD2. V lost 4 bases, J lost 0 bases, and 8 bases stayed unmatched. This CDR3 region has 16 residues. Germline V CDR1 and CDR2: SQVTM, ANQGSEA.

The gene calls are TRBV7-2 and TRBJ1-5; the D is unclear. CDR1 and CDR2 from the germline V gene are SGHTA and FQGNSA. The CDR3 extends over 15 amino acids. V was shortened by 10 bases and J by 0 bases, with 16 bases between the two germline ends. CDR3 sequence reads: CATSDSGYSNQPQHF. Written as DNA, the CDR3 is TGTGCCACCAGTGATTCCGGTTATAGCAATCAGCCCCAGCATTTT.

There are a few counts of this clonotype. The genes are TRBV18 and TRBJ1-2; D remains unclear. The germline V gene has CDR1 KGHSH and CDR2 LQKENI. This CDR3 has 14 residues. Trimming removed 0 bases at V and 4 bases at J, with 9 bases between. CDR3 bases: TGTGCCAGCTCACCACCAAGTGCCCCCTATGGCTACACCTTC. It translates to CASSPPSAPYGYTF.

The chain has TRBV2 and TRBJ2-2; no definite D call. CDR1 and CDR2 from the germline V gene are SNHLY and FYNNEI. V dropped 6 bases and J dropped 0 bases, with 11 bases sitting between them. The CDR3 extends over 15 amino acids. The CDR3 bases are TGTGCCAGCAGCGAAACACAGTCGAACACCGGGGAGCTGTTTTTT. As protein: CASSETQSNTGELFF.

The sample holds many counts of this clonotype. The chain has TRBV5-5 and TRBJ2-1; no definite D call. This CDR3 region has 16 residues. Trimming left V 0 bases short and J 7 bases short, with 17 bases between. Germline CDR1 SGHKS, CDR2 YYEKEE (reference sequence). Written as DNA, the CDR3 is TGTGCCAGCAGCTTGGGCCCCAGCAACAAGATGAATGAGCAGTTCTTC. Its protein product is CASSLGPSNKMNEQFF.

This chain links TRBV15 with TRBJ2-7, with D uncertain. Germline V gives CDR1 LNHNV, CDR2 YYDKDF (reference sequence). The V and J ends lost 3 bases and 5 bases respectively, with 8 bases between them. There are 12 residues in the CDR3. CDR3 sequence: CATSREGHEQYF. CDR3 nucleotide sequence: TGTGCCACCAGCAGGGAAGGCCACGAGCAGTACTTC.

This chain joins TRBV15 and TRBJ2-5, with 13 bases that match TRBD2. Trimming at V came to 5 bases and at J to 7 bases, leaving 10 bases not matched to a gene. Germline V gene lookup returns CDR1 LNHNV and CDR2 YYDKDF (reference sequence). The CDR3 is 16 amino acids. DNA for the CDR3: TGTGCCACCAGCCGAAGACTAGCGGGGGGACACGGGACCCAGTACTTC. Translation gives CATSRRLAGGHGTQYF.

At least ten counts were recorded for this clonotype. V gene TRBV24-1 combines with J gene TRBJ1-5; no clear D. The CDR3 has 12 amino acids. The germline gives CDR1 KGHDR, CDR2 SFDVKD. Trimming stripped 3 bases from V and 7 bases from J, with 6 bases between. CDR3 DNA sequence: TGTGCCACCAGTGATGTAGGACAGCCCCAGCATTTT. Translation gives CATSDVGQPQHF.

This clonotype was detected ten times or more. V is TRBV20-1 and J is TRBJ2-7, with D tentatively TRBD2 (5 bases). The CDR3 length is 15 residues. Germline CDR1 DFQATT, CDR2 SNEGSKA (reference sequence). Trimming pared 2 bases from V and 4 bases from J, leaving 18 bases between. CDR3 region: CSARRAAGGTYEQYF. DNA for the CDR3: TGCAGTGCTAGAAGGGCGGCAGGAGGTACATACGAGCAGTACTTC.

This chain links TRBV11-1 with TRBJ1-2; D remains unclear. The germline gives CDR1 SGHAT, CDR2 FQDESV (reference sequence). The V end lost 5 bases, the J end lost 7 bases, and 23 bases lay between the germline ends. This CDR3 contains 16 residues. The CDR3 here is CASSQTRSGPIGGYTF. The DNA for the CDR3 is TGTGCCAGCAGCCAAACCCGCAGTGGACCTATCGGTGGCTACACCTTC.

The J gene is TRBJ1-2, the V gene TRBV10-3; maybe TRBD1 (6 bases). Trimming pared 7 bases from V and 1 base from J, leaving 13 bases between. The CDR3 runs to 14 residues. Per the germline V gene, CDR1 is ENHRY and CDR2 is SYGVKD. As DNA, the CDR3 is TGTGCCATCAAGGGGGACGGCATTAACTATGGCTACACCTTC. Translation: CAIKGDGINYGYTF.

In DNA, the CDR3 is TGCAGTGCTAGACTAGCGGGGCGCGAGCAGTACTTC. Its protein product is CSARLAGREQYF. The chain links TRBV20-1 to TRBJ2-7, with 9 nucleotides matching TRBD2. Germline loops: CDR1 DFQATT, CDR2 SNEGSKA (reference sequence). J gave up 6 bases and V 2 bases, and 2 bases lay outside the gene matches. The CDR3 runs 12 residues.

V is TRBV10-2 and J is TRBJ2-7; 10 bases are shared with TRBD2. The CDR3 extends over 14 amino acids. The germline V gene encodes CDR1 WSHSY and CDR2 SAAADI. V lost 5 bases and J lost 7; bases outside the gene matches: 8. In DNA form, the CDR3 reads TGCGCCAGCAGTCCCAGTAGCGGGGGGTGGGAGCAGTACTTC. It specifies CASSPSSGGWEQYF.

The rearrangement joins TRBV24-1 to TRBJ2-5; 7 bases map to TRBD1. Unmatched junction bases numbered 6, after V lost 6 bases and J lost 0 bases. Germline V lookup: CDR1 KGHDR, CDR2 SFDVKD. The length of the CDR3 is 15 residues. The CDR3 reads CATSTGDGDQETQYF. CDR3 bases: TGTGCCACCAGTACAGGGGATGGGGACCAAGAGACCCAGTACTTC.

This clonotype was counted many times. V is TRBV10-2 and J is TRBJ1-4; no definite D call. Germline V gives CDR1 WSHSY, CDR2 SAAADI. This CDR3 has 14 amino acids. Trimming left V 6 bases short and J 0 bases short, with 8 bases between. CDR3 DNA: TGCGCCAGCAGGGAGGGAGCAACTAATGAAAAACTGTTTTTT. Translating it yields CASREGATNEKLFF.

This rearrangement joins TRBV20-1 to TRBJ1-6; D not resolved. This CDR3 contains 16 residues. V lost 1 base, J lost 8 bases, and 18 bases lay in between. CDR1 DFQATT and CDR2 SNEGSKA come from the germline V gene (reference sequence). The CDR3 region is CSARAAGPYSYSPLHF. CDR3 sequence (DNA): TGCAGTGCTAGAGCGGCAGGACCCTATTCCTATTCACCCCTCCACTTT.

The V and J genes are TRBV2 and TRBJ1-3, with TRBD1 matching over 10 bases. Germline V gene lookup returns CDR1 SNHLY and CDR2 FYNNEI. The CDR3 is 14 amino acids. V shed 5 bases, J shed 7 bases, and the junction held 5 bases outside the gene matches. In DNA form, the CDR3 reads TGTGCCAGCAGTCGGGACAGGGGAAGGAACACCATATATTTT. Amino acid sequence: CASSRDRGRNTIYF.

The chain links TRBV29-1 to TRBJ2-7, with D possibly TRBD1 on 5 matching bases. V gave up 0 bases and J gave up 6 bases, with 12 bases separating them. The CDR3 extends over 13 amino acids. The germline V gene encodes CDR1 SQVTM and CDR2 ANQGSEA. As DNA, the CDR3 is TGCAGCGTTGAAGATACAGGAGTGGGCGAGCAGTACTTC. It translates to CSVEDTGVGEQYF.

This clonotype was observed many times. The genes are TRBV20-1 and TRBJ2-1; D ambiguous. Germline V gives CDR1 DFQATT, CDR2 SNEGSKA (reference sequence). V was pared by 3 bases and J by 3 bases, with 12 bases between. The CDR3 sequence is 14 residues long. The CDR3 spells CSASASLVYNEQFF. In DNA form, the CDR3 reads TGCAGTGCTAGTGCCAGCCTCGTCTACAATGAGCAGTTCTTC.

This clonotype has a count of ten or more. V is TRBV20-1 and J is TRBJ1-5; TRBD1 agrees at 7 bases. The V gene end was trimmed by 5 bases and the J gene end by 6 bases; junction bases not matched to a gene: 7. The CDR3 loop spans 13 amino acids. The germline V gene has CDR1 DFQATT and CDR2 SNEGSKA (reference sequence). The CDR3: CSARQGLGQPQHF. The CDR3 nucleotides read TGCAGTGCTCGACAGGGATTGGGTCAGCCCCAGCATTTT.

This clonotype came up many times. The rearrangement uses TRBV10-1 and TRBJ2-1; 12 bases agree with TRBD2. The germline V gene encodes CDR1 WNHNN and CDR2 SYGVQD (reference sequence). The CDR3 spans 16 residues. After removal of 2 bases from V and 3 bases from J, the junction contained 2 bases not matched to a gene. CDR3 loop: CASSEGGLAGYNEQFF. The CDR3 DNA sequence: TGCGCCAGCAGTGAGGGGGGACTAGCGGGCTACAATGAGCAGTTCTTC.

In the case of this clonotype: At one boundary the junction diverges from the germline segment, which might be a read error. J is TRBJ1-3 and V is TRBV14; D is ambiguous. The CDR3 extends over 16 amino acids. The V gene's germline CDR1 is SGHDN and CDR2 FVKESK. The CDR3, as DNA: TGTGCCGGCAGCCCCCAAGGAGGGATCGCTGGAAACACCATATATTTT. Translating gives CAGSPQGGIAGNTIYF. Based on the CDR3 plus reference TRBV14 and TRBJ1-3, the full variable domain is EAGVTQFPSHSVIEKGQTVTLRCDPISGHDNLYWYRRVMGKEIKFLLHFVKESKQDESGMPNNRFLAERTGGTYSTLKVQPAELEDSGVYFCAGSPQGGIAGNTIYFGEGSWLTVV.